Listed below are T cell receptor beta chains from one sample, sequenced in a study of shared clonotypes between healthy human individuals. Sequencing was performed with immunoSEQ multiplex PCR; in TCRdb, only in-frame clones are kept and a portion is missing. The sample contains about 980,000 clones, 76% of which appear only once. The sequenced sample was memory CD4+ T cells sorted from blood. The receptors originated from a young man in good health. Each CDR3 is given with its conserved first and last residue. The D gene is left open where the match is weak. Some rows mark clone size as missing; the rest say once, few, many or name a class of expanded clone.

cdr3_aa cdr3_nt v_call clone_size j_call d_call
CASSQESAVHQPQHF TGCGCCAGCAGCCAAGAGTCAGCCGTACATCAGCCCCAGCATTTT TRBV4-1 - TRBJ1-5 -
CASSARLEGGYTF TGTGCCAGCAGCGCCCGACTCGAAGGGGGCTACACCTTC TRBV9 - TRBJ1-2 -
CASSPGTLKNIQYF TGTGCCAGCAGCCCCGGGACACTGAAAAACATTCAGTACTTC TRBV7-2 few TRBJ2-4 -
CATGEWDRGIDEQFF TGTGCCACGGGAGAGTGGGACAGGGGGATCGATGAGCAGTTCTTC TRBV15 - TRBJ2-1 TRBD1
CASGDPSGANVLTF TGTGCCAGCGGAGATCCATCTGGGGCCAACGTCCTGACTTTC TRBV15 - TRBJ2-6 -
CASSVSGGNTGELFF TGTGCCAGCAGTGTCAGCGGGGGTAACACCGGGGAGCTGTTTTTT TRBV6-1 once TRBJ2-2 TRBD2
CASSPAGTGGEGYTF TGTGCCAGCTCACCAGCCGGGACAGGGGGCGAAGGCTACACCTTC TRBV18 - TRBJ1-2 TRBD1
CASSEVLANNEQFF TGTGCCAGCAGTGAAGTCCTAGCGAACAATGAGCAGTTCTTC TRBV6-1 - TRBJ2-1 -
CASSGTRSTDTQYF TGTGCCAGCAGTGGGACCCGAAGCACAGATACGCAGTATTTT TRBV2 - TRBJ2-3 -
CASSQEIRTSGNNEQFF TGCGCCAGCAGCCAAGAAATCCGGACTAGCGGGAACAATGAGCAGTTCTTC TRBV4-1 - TRBJ2-1 TRBD2
CASSNPDRDEQYF TGTGCCAGCAGCAATCCTGACAGGGACGAGCAGTACTTC TRBV9 - TRBJ2-7 TRBD1
CASSLGPGEKLFF TGTGCCAGCAGCTTAGGCCCTGGGGAAAAACTGTTTTTT TRBV7-2 - TRBJ1-4 -
CASSLRLADTGELFF TGTGCCAGCAGCTTACGACTAGCGGACACCGGGGAGCTGTTTTTT TRBV9 once TRBJ2-2 TRBD2
CASSPRVGQYEQFF TGTGCCAGCAGCCCAAGAGTGGGCCAATATGAGCAGTTCTTC TRBV7-2 - TRBJ2-1 -